The 32 T cell receptor beta chains presented below share a single source sample, sequenced in a study of T cells in Graves' hyperthyroidism and ophthalmopathy. Amplified TCR beta CDR3 regions derived from RNA transcripts. The HTBI set primed first-round TCR CDR3 RT-PCR. Each CDR3 protein gets one entry after TCRdb re-called the multiplex PCR reads with MiXCR. The sample shows about 690,000 distinct CDR3 sequences, roughly a sixth of them seen only once. Material for sequencing was blood. The receptors were sampled from a man aged 45 to 65 with Graves' hyperthyroidism.

Many counts were recorded for this clonotype. The gene calls are TRBV12-3 or TRBV12-4 and TRBJ2-1; 7 bases map to TRBD2. This CDR3 has 15 amino acids. Trimming cost V 3 bases and J 4 bases; bases outside gene matches: 6. CDR3 DNA: TGTGCCAGCAGTTTGGTTGCGGGAGTATACAATGAGCAGTTCTTC. Residues: CASSLVAGVYNEQFF.

This clonotype occurred many times. This chain uses TRBV27 with TRBJ1-1, with 11 bases matching TRBD1. Germline trimming cut 5 bases from V and 0 bases from J; bases unmatched to any gene: 5. This CDR3 comprises 16 residues. Germline V gene sequence: CDR1 MNHEY, CDR2 SMNVEV (reference sequence). The CDR3 spells CASSHGQGALNTEAFF. The CDR3 nucleotides read TGTGCCAGCAGTCACGGACAGGGGGCGTTGAACACTGAAGCTTTCTTT.

This clonotype was detected only a few times. V is TRBV12-3 or TRBV12-4 and J is TRBJ1-1; D gene unclear. Trimming removed 2 bases from V and 7 bases from J, with 8 bases in between. There are 12 residues in the CDR3. CDR3 protein: CASSLTTVEAFF. CDR3 coding DNA: TGTGCCAGCAGTTTAACCACAGTTGAAGCTTTCTTT.

There are many counts of this clonotype. The V and J genes are TRBV28 and TRBJ2-7; weak D call: TRBD1 (5 bases). V was cut by 6 bases and J by 1 base, with 10 bases left in between. Germline CDR1 MDHEN, CDR2 SYDVKM. The CDR3 extends over 13 amino acids. CDR3 nucleotide sequence: TGTGCCAGCAGGAGACAGCCTTCCTACGAGCAGTACTTC. Its protein is CASRRQPSYEQYF.

Ten or more counts support this clonotype. V gene TRBV5-1 combines with J gene TRBJ1-1; 7 bases agree with TRBD1. The germline gives CDR1 SGHRS, CDR2 YFSETQ. There are 15 residues in the CDR3. The V gene end was trimmed by 1 base and the J gene end by 1 base; junction bases not matched to a gene: 4. The CDR3 sequence: CASSLWTGPNTEAFF. The CDR3 nucleotides are TGCGCCAGCAGCTTGTGGACAGGACCGAACACTGAAGCTTTCTTT.

This sequence joins TRBV5-4 and TRBJ2-5, with D unresolved. CDR3 length: 14 amino acids. Germline V CDR1 and CDR2: SGHNT, YYREEE (reference sequence). The V and J ends lost 0 bases and 2 bases respectively, with 8 bases between them. CDR3 residues: CASSLGWVQETQYF. CDR3 DNA sequence: TGTGCCAGCAGCTTGGGTTGGGTGCAAGAGACCCAGTACTTC. The full variable domain, in which reference TRBV5-4 and TRBJ2-5 provide the parts outside the CDR3, is ETGVTQSPTHLIKTRGQQVTLRCSSQSGHNTVSWYQQALGQGPQFIFQYYREEENGRGNFPPRFSGLQFPNYSSELNVNALELDDSALYLCASSLGWVQETQYFGPGTRLLVL.

This clonotype was counted at least ten times. The V gene is TRBV5-1, the J gene TRBJ2-3; 13 bases agree with TRBD2. This CDR3 is 19 amino acids long. V shed 4 bases, J shed 2 bases, and the junction held 13 bases outside the gene matches. Per the germline V gene, CDR1 is SGHRS and CDR2 is YFSETQ. CDR3 DNA: TGCGCCAGCAGCCGACCTGTCTCCGGGACTAGCGGGACCACAGATACGCAGTATTTT. This encodes CASSRPVSGTSGTTDTQYF. Drawing the rest from reference TRBV5-1 and TRBJ2-3, the complete variable domain is KAGVTQTPRYLIKTRGQQVTLSCSPISGHRSVSWYQQTPGQGLQFLFEYFSETQRNKGNFPGRFSGRQFSNSRSEMNVSTLELGDSALYLCASSRPVSGTSGTTDTQYFGPGTRLTVL.

This clonotype was seen only a few times. This chain links TRBV5-1 with TRBJ1-1; D gene uncertain. V lost 2 bases and J lost 5, with 10 bases in between. This CDR3 spans 13 amino acids. Germline V gene data show CDR1 as SGHRS and CDR2 as YFSETQ. This CDR3 is CASSFGGKTEAFF. In nucleotides, the CDR3 is TGCGCCAGCAGCTTTGGAGGGAAGACTGAAGCTTTCTTT.

The table lists this clonotype with many counts. The J gene is TRBJ2-2, the V gene TRBV2; TRBD1 agrees at 9 bases. Losses at the gene ends were 2 bases for V and 2 bases for J; bases not matched to a gene: 3. The CDR3 runs to 16 residues. Germline values: CDR1 SNHLY, CDR2 FYNNEI. This CDR3 is CASSEWDRENTGELFF. As DNA, the CDR3 is TGTGCCAGCAGTGAATGGGACAGGGAAAACACCGGGGAGCTGTTTTTT.

This clonotype was recorded a few times. This chain connects TRBV7-9 to TRBJ2-1; 8 positions agree with TRBD2. The CDR3 extends over 16 amino acids. Trimming removed 6 bases from V and 7 bases from J; junction bases left unmatched: 14. The V gene's germline CDR1 is SEHNR and CDR2 FQNEAQ (reference sequence). CDR3 in amino acids: CASRPSSSGWGNEQFF. CDR3 in DNA: TGTGCCAGCAGACCGAGTTCTAGCGGGTGGGGGAATGAGCAGTTCTTC.

This clonotype was seen a handful of times. This chain joins TRBV5-1 and TRBJ1-2; D is perhaps TRBD1 (6 bases). CDR3 length equals 13 residues. Germline V lookup: CDR1 SGHRS, CDR2 YFSETQ. V lost 0 bases, J lost 8 bases, and 11 bases lay in between. The CDR3 nucleotides are TGCGCCAGCAGCTTGGAAGGGGGGAACGGCTACACCTTC. Translated: CASSLEGGNGYTF.

This clonotype was seen repeatedly, ten times or more. J is TRBJ2-7 and V is TRBV3-1; D not certain. Trimming stripped 6 bases from V and 1 base from J, with 7 bases between. CDR3 length: 12 amino acids. CDR1 is LGHDT, CDR2 YNNKEL, per germline (reference sequence). The CDR3 spells CASSQVSYEQYF. The CDR3 bases are TGTGCCAGCAGTCAGGTGTCCTACGAGCAGTACTTC.

The chain carries TRBV4-3 and TRBJ1-1; maybe TRBD1 (5 bases). V lost 3 bases, J lost 6 bases, and 14 bases lay in between. The CDR3 has 14 amino acids. Germline V gene lookup returns CDR1 LGHNA and CDR2 YSLEER. CDR3 DNA: TGCGCCAGCAGCCAGCGCGGGGGGACCTCTGAAGCTTTCTTT. Translating it yields CASSQRGGTSEAFF.

For the CDR3, the DNA is TGTGCCAGCAGCTTAGGCGTCGGTGCCAATGAGCAGTTCTTC. This translates into CASSLGVGANEQFF. The chain joins TRBV11-2 to TRBJ2-1, with D unresolved. V was clipped by 1 base and J by 6 bases, with 10 bases between them. There are 14 residues in the CDR3. Germline V gene sequence: CDR1 SGHAT, CDR2 FQNNGV.

This clonotype was seen a handful of times. The rearrangement uses TRBV12-3 or TRBV12-4 and TRBJ1-1; D might be TRBD1 (6 bases). V lost 7 bases, J lost 4 bases, and 16 bases lay in between. The CDR3 consists of 14 residues. The CDR3 region has the DNA TGTGCCAGCAACCCTACAGGGTGGAGCACTGAAGCTTTCTTT. As protein: CASNPTGWSTEAFF.

The gene calls are TRBV30 and TRBJ2-4, with a tentative D call TRBD2 (6 bases). V lost 3 bases and J lost 0, with 12 bases in between. The CDR3 loop spans 15 amino acids. Germline V gene sequence: CDR1 GTSNPN, CDR2 SVGIG (reference sequence). The CDR3 DNA reads as TGTGCCTGGAGAGAGGAGGGGCTAGCCAAAAACATTCAGTACTTC. As protein: CAWREEGLAKNIQYF.

This clonotype was seen repeatedly, ten times or more. J is TRBJ2-7 and V is TRBV28; tentatively, D is TRBD2 (6 bases). CDR1 MDHEN and CDR2 SYDVKM come from the germline V gene. Trimming took off 4 bases at V and 2 bases at J, with 9 bases between the two ends. The CDR3 runs 13 residues. The CDR3, as DNA: TGTGCCAGCAGTTCCGCGGGGACCTACGAGCAGTACTTC. Translating gives CASSSAGTYEQYF.

This clonotype was counted at least ten times. The J gene is TRBJ1-1, the V gene TRBV6-1, with D uncertain. CDR1 and CDR2 (germline): MNHNS, SASEGT. This CDR3 has 17 amino acids. V shed 8 bases and J shed 0 bases, with 22 bases lying between them. For the CDR3, the DNA is TGTGCCAGCGTTCTTCCAGCTCGGAGGACCCTGAACACTGAAGCTTTCTTT. Translating gives CASVLPARRTLNTEAFF.

This clonotype occurred many times. This rearrangement joins TRBV7-2 to TRBJ1-5, with 7 bases identical to TRBD1. Germline V gene sequence: CDR1 SGHTA, CDR2 FQGNSA. CDR3 length equals 14 residues. V gave up 4 bases and J gave up 7 bases; unmatched junction bases: 7. The DNA for the CDR3 is TGTGCCAGCAGCTCGCCGACAGGGTTACAGCCCCAGCATTTT. This gives the protein CASSSPTGLQPQHF.

V and J are TRBV19 and TRBJ1-5; D is possibly TRBD1 (6 bases). The germline V and J ends were trimmed by 0 bases and 3 bases, with 12 bases remaining between them. This CDR3 spans 16 amino acids. Germline-derived CDR1 and CDR2 are LNHDA and SQIVND (reference sequence). CDR3 nucleotides: TGTGCCAGTAGTATAGACAGGGGAAAGGTCAATCAGCCCCAGCATTTT. Encoded protein: CASSIDRGKVNQPQHF.

Ten or more counts support this clonotype. The chain couples TRBV12-3 or TRBV12-4 to TRBJ2-5; D ambiguous. The CDR3 totals 14 residues. Trimming cost V 7 bases and J 10 bases, with 22 bases left between them. CDR3 sequence (DNA): TGTGCCAGCACCTTGGGCCCCCTCAGGTGGGGCCAGTACTTC. It translates to CASTLGPLRWGQYF.

This clonotype came up once. The chain is built from TRBV11-1 and TRBJ2-5; 13 bases line up with TRBD2. The germline gives CDR1 SGHAT, CDR2 FQDESV (reference sequence). With 5 bases clipped from V and 6 bases from J, the junction kept 9 bases outside the gene matches. The CDR3 spans 16 residues. The DNA for the CDR3 is TGTGCCAGCAGCCTTTGGACTAGCGGGAGTAGGCAGACCCAGTACTTC. Encoded protein: CASSLWTSGSRQTQYF.

A few counts support this clonotype. The rearrangement links TRBV20-1 to TRBJ2-7; no reliable D call. V lost 2 bases and J 2 bases, leaving 13 bases between the germline ends. The CDR3 runs to 14 residues. The germline CDR1 and CDR2 sequences are DFQATT and SNEGSKA (reference sequence). CDR3 in DNA: TGCAGTGCTAGAAGAACAGCCCTTACCTACGAGCAGTACTTC. Amino acids: CSARRTALTYEQYF.

The chain is built from TRBV14 and TRBJ2-1; perhaps D is TRBD1 or TRBD2 (5 bases each). V was trimmed by 1 base and J by 8 bases, leaving 18 bases between them. The V gene's germline CDR1 is SGHDN and CDR2 FVKESK. There are 16 residues in the CDR3. CDR3 protein: CASSQARGSGIHEQFF. The CDR3 DNA is TGTGCCAGCAGCCAAGCGCGCGGGTCAGGGATCCATGAGCAGTTCTTC.

This clonotype has at least ten counts. The V and J genes are TRBV6-5 and TRBJ2-7, with TRBD2 identical over 9 bases. The junction had 4 bases not matched to a gene; V was cut back by 2 bases and J by 5 bases. Germline CDR1 and CDR2: MNHEY and SVGAGI. The CDR3 is made up of 14 amino acids. Here the CDR3 reads CASSYVAGGNEQYF. CDR3 sequence (DNA): TGTGCCAGCAGTTACGTTGCGGGAGGGAACGAGCAGTACTTC.

In this sample, this clonotype turned up once. A read error is possible here, since a much larger clone lies one base away. This rearrangement joins TRBV12-3 or TRBV12-4 to TRBJ2-2; tentatively, D is TRBD1 or TRBD2 (6 bases each). This CDR3 region has 14 residues. The CDR3 spells CASSLADRPGELLF. For the CDR3, the DNA is TGTGCCAGCAGCTTAGCGGACAGACCCGGGGAGCTGCTTTTT.

V usage is TRBV4-1 and J usage is TRBJ2-2; D is uncertain. CDR3 length equals 13 residues. The germline CDR1 and CDR2 sequences are MGHRA and YSYEKL. V was shortened by 4 bases and J by 6 bases, with 9 bases between the two germline ends. The CDR3: CASSRPMSGELFF. The CDR3 DNA sequence: TGCGCCAGCAGCCGACCAATGTCCGGGGAGCTGTTTTTT.

This chain joins TRBV18 and TRBJ1-1; D call uncertain. Trimming pared 5 bases from V and 4 bases from J, leaving 11 bases between. The germline CDR1 and CDR2 sequences are KGHSH and LQKENI. There are 13 residues in the CDR3. The CDR3 reads CASSAVAGTEAFF. The CDR3 nucleotides read TGTGCCAGCTCAGCGGTTGCCGGCACTGAAGCTTTCTTT.

This clonotype appeared many times. The V and J genes are TRBV12-3 or TRBV12-4 and TRBJ2-7, with a tentative D call TRBD1 (6 bases). CDR3 length equals 14 residues. The ends were cut back, 6 bases at V and 3 bases at J, with 15 bases in the middle. CDR3 DNA sequence: TGTGCCAGCAGCCAACAGGGTTTAGGCTACGAGCAGTACTTC. Translated: CASSQQGLGYEQYF.

This clonotype was picked up a small number of times. J is TRBJ2-7 and V is TRBV10-2; TRBD2 matches 11 bases. Germline CDR1 WSHSY, CDR2 SAAADI. J was trimmed by 2 bases and V by 11 bases; bases with no gene match: 11. This CDR3 is built from 15 residues. CDR3 sequence reads: CAAAFSGRVAYEQYF. CDR3 sequence (DNA): TGCGCCGCGGCCTTTAGCGGGAGGGTGGCCTACGAGCAGTACTTC.

In its sample, this clonotype was seen many times. The J gene is TRBJ1-1, the V gene TRBV27; 8 bases agree with TRBD1. Germline V gene data show CDR1 as MNHEY and CDR2 as SMNVEV (reference sequence). After removal of 6 bases from V and 10 bases from J, the junction contained 10 bases not matched to a gene. The CDR3 is 13 residues long. The CDR3 bases are TGTGCCAGCAGCCTCGGACAGGGTAACCCAGCTTTCTTT. It specifies CASSLGQGNPAFF.

The J gene is TRBJ1-4, the V gene TRBV3-1; 8 bases are a match to TRBD1. The CDR3 spans 16 residues. Germline CDR1 and CDR2: LGHDT and YNNKEL (reference sequence). Unmatched junction bases numbered 8, after V lost 4 bases and J lost 4 bases. The CDR3, as DNA: TGTGCCAGCAGCCCTCGACAGGGGTTAGTTAATGAAAAACTGTTTTTT. Residues: CASSPRQGLVNEKLFF.